The 11 T cell receptor beta chains below all came from one sample that was sequenced in a study of radiation and T cells in renal cell carcinoma. Documented time point: blood 2 weeks post-SBRT. The treatment is: 15 Gy SBRT to primary tumor, nephrectomy 4 weeks later. TCRdb's table, derived via immunoSEQ multiplex PCR, lists solely in-frame clones and lacks some. In the table there are tens of thousands of clones, approximately 86% of which are singletons. Sequencing was performed on blood, taken from a patient whose treatment included radiotherapy and nephrectomy. These receptors were taken from a woman aged 45-60 years with renal cell carcinoma.

For this clone: The CDR3 does not close with the conserved phenylalanine or tryptophan, likely indicating a read error. The DNA is left out, because the CDR3 cannot be placed on it with certainty; the CDR3 is given as TCRdb lists it. The chain combines TRBV4-1 with TRBJ2-7; TRBD2 reflects the table's D call only, with no check against the DNA. The CDR3 has 13 residues if both end residues are counted. Germline loops: CDR1 MGHRA, CDR2 YSYEKL. The CDR3 reads CASSQDLSRNLIL.

The rearrangement links TRBV28 to TRBJ1-2; 8 bases fit TRBD1. The length of the CDR3 is 13 residues. CDR1 is MDHEN, CDR2 SYDVKM, per germline. With 7 bases clipped from V and 8 bases from J, the junction kept 9 bases outside the gene matches. DNA for the CDR3: TGTGCCAGCAACATCGGACAGGGTCGCGGCTACACCTTC. It yields the protein CASNIGQGRGYTF.

For the CDR3, the DNA is TGTGCCAGTAGTATAGCCACCCCCTACGCGAACACCGGGGAGCTGTTTTTT. It codes for CASSIATPYANTGELFF. The chain joins TRBV19 to TRBJ2-2; D unclear. The CDR3 contains 17 residues. V was trimmed by 1 base and J by 0 bases, leaving 12 bases between them. Germline V gives CDR1 LNHDA, CDR2 SQIVND (reference sequence).

The V call is TRBV5-1, the J call TRBJ1-4; D unresolved. This CDR3 spans 14 amino acids. V shed 2 bases and J shed 4 bases, with 9 bases lying between them. CDR1 SGHRS and CDR2 YFSETQ come from the germline V gene. The CDR3 DNA is TGCGCCAGCAGCTTCGGCGGTAGTAATGAAAAACTGTTTTTT. As protein: CASSFGGSNEKLFF.

The chain recombines TRBV20-1 with TRBJ1-1; TRBD1 agrees at 9 bases. CDR1 and CDR2 (germline): DFQATT, SNEGSKA (reference sequence). The CDR3 extends over 11 amino acids. The CDR3 DNA is TGCAGGGGGACAGGGAGCACTGAAGCTTTCTTT. It yields the protein CRGTGSTEAFF.

This chain joins TRBV5-1 and TRBJ1-1, with 7 positions matching TRBD1. CDR3 length: 13 amino acids. Germline-derived CDR1 and CDR2 are SGHRS and YFSETQ. V lost 0 bases to trimming and J lost 6 bases; unmatched junction nucleotides: 2. The chain's CDR3 is CASSLDRGPEAFF. CDR3 nucleotides: TGCGCCAGCAGCTTGGATAGGGGGCCTGAAGCTTTCTTT.

V is TRBV18 and J is TRBJ2-7; 11 bases are a match to TRBD1. This CDR3 is built from 14 residues. Unmatched junction bases numbered 3, after V lost 3 bases and J lost 5 bases. Germline assignment: CDR1 KGHSH and CDR2 LQKENI. The DNA for the CDR3 is TGTGCCAGCTCACCTAGGACAGGGGGCAACGAGCAGTACTTC. Protein sequence: CASSPRTGGNEQYF.

This chain links TRBV7-8 with TRBJ2-5, with 8 nucleotides matching TRBD1. After removal of 2 bases from V and 2 bases from J, the junction contained 7 bases not matched to a gene. CDR1 SGHVS and CDR2 FQNEAQ come from the germline V gene. The length of the CDR3 is 16 residues. The CDR3 nucleotides read TGTGCCAGCAGCTTAAGGCAGGGGGCTAATCAAGAGACCCAGTACTTC. Protein product: CASSLRQGANQETQYF.

This rearrangement joins TRBV7-2 to TRBJ2-5; D call uncertain. V lost 9 bases to trimming and J lost 4 bases, with 12 bases between them. Germline values: CDR1 SGHTA, CDR2 FQGNSA. This CDR3 contains 12 residues. The CDR3 loop is CASQKQPETQYF. The CDR3 region has the DNA TGTGCCAGTCAAAAGCAGCCAGAGACCCAGTACTTC.

The CDR3 here is CASSEQGAFDYGYTF. CDR3 nucleotides: TGTGCCAGCAGTGAACAGGGGGCGTTCGACTATGGCTACACCTTC. The chain is built from TRBV2 and TRBJ1-2, with 8 bases fitting TRBD1. CDR1 and CDR2 (germline): SNHLY, FYNNEI. The CDR3 loop spans 15 amino acids. Losses at the gene ends were 2 bases for V and 3 bases for J; bases not matched to a gene: 5.

The chain is built from TRBV19 and TRBJ1-5; TRBD1 aligns across 8 bases. The CDR3 loop spans 17 amino acids. From germline, CDR1 is LNHDA and CDR2 SQIVND (reference sequence). V shed 6 bases, J shed 0 bases, and the junction held 10 bases outside the gene matches. CDR3 region: CASSIRQGWDSNQPQHF. CDR3 DNA sequence: TGTGCCAGTAGCATAAGACAGGGGTGGGATAGCAATCAGCCCCAGCATTTT.